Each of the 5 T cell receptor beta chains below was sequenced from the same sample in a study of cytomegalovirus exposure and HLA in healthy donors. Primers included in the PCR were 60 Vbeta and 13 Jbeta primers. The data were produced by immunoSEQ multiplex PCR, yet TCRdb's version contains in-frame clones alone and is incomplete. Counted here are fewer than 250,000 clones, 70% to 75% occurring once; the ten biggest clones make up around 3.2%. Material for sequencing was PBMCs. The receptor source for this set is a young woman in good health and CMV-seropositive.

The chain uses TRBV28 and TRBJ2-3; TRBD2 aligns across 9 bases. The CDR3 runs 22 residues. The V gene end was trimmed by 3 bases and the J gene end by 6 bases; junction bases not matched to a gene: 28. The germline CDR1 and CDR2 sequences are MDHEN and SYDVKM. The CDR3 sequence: CASSFWSPGLAGRIGYRDTQYF. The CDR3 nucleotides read TGTGCCAGCAGTTTTTGGTCCCCGGGGCTAGCGGGGAGAATTGGCTATAGGGATACGCAGTATTTT.

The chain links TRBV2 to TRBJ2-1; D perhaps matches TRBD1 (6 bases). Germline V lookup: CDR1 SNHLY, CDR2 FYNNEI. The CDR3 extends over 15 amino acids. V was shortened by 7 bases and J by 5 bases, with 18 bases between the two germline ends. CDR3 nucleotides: TGTGCCAGCAATTCAGGGGCGAGGACCCACAATGAGCAGTTCTTC. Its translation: CASNSGARTHNEQFF.

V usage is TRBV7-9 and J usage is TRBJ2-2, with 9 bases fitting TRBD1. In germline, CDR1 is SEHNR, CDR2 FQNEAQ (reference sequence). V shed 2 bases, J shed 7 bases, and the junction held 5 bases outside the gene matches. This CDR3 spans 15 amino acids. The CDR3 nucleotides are TGTGCCAGCAGCTTACCGGGACAGGGAAGCGGGGAGCTGTTTTTT. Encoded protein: CASSLPGQGSGELFF.

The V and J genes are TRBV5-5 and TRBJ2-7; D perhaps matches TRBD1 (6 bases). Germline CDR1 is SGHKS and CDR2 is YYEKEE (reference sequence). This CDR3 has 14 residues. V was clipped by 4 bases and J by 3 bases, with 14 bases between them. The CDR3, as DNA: TGTGCCAGCAGCGGAAGGACAGCCGGCTACGAGCAGTACTTC. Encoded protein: CASSGRTAGYEQYF.

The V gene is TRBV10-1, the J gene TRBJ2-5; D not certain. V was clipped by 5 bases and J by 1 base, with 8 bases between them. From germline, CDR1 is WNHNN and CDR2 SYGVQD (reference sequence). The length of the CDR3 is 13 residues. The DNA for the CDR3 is TGCGCCAGCAGTTACCTAATCCAAGAGACCCAGTACTTC. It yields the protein CASSYLIQETQYF.